The rows below give T cell receptor beta chains drawn from one sample of a study of blood T cell repertoires in COVID-19. Assay used: immunoSEQ multiplex PCR; TCRdb lists only in-frame clones, some missing. The table shows about 110,000 clones, with approximately 67% occurring only once. Sequenced material: peripheral blood. The source is a woman aged 55-70 years with acute or convalescent COVID-19. CDR3s include the opening cysteine and the closing phenylalanine or tryptophan.

v_gene: TRBV10-3; j_gene: TRBJ1-3; CDR3aa: CAISEIGGLSGNTIYF
v_gene: TRBV7-9; j_gene: TRBJ2-1; CDR3aa: CASSQMGQGIYNEQFF
v_gene: TRBV4-2; j_gene: TRBJ2-7; CDR3aa: CASSQAVTPTYEQYF
v_gene: TRBV5-1; j_gene: TRBJ2-1; CDR3aa: CASKVGTSGGIPYNEQFF
v_gene: TRBV4-2; j_gene: TRBJ2-5; CDR3aa: CASSQEIAGTGEQETQYF
v_gene: TRBV20-1; j_gene: TRBJ1-6; CDR3aa: CSARDRLNSPLHF
v_gene: TRBV5-1; j_gene: TRBJ1-1; CDR3aa: CASSPLQGTVTEAFF
v_gene: TRBV7-3; j_gene: TRBJ2-1; CDR3aa: CASSLTGGASSYNEQFF
v_gene: TRBV27; j_gene: TRBJ2-7; CDR3aa: CASSLGRTGQEQYF
v_gene: TRBV7-9; j_gene: TRBJ1-2; CDR3aa: CASSLAAGRGYTF
v_gene: TRBV18; j_gene: TRBJ2-5; CDR3aa: CASSPRDRGKETQYF
v_gene: TRBV6-5; j_gene: TRBJ2-1; CDR3aa: CASRAGEVGRDEQFF
v_gene: TRBV19; j_gene: TRBJ1-2; CDR3aa: CASSAGVPYGYTF
v_gene: TRBV5-6; j_gene: TRBJ1-2; CDR3aa: CASRTDRGHYTF
v_gene: TRBV12-5; j_gene: TRBJ1-6; CDR3aa: CASGLVNSPLHF
v_gene: TRBV30; j_gene: TRBJ2-1; CDR3aa: CAWGRASDEQFF
v_gene: TRBV6-5; j_gene: TRBJ2-5; CDR3aa: CASSYSQIQETQYF
v_gene: TRBV7-9; j_gene: TRBJ1-1; CDR3aa: CASSTPGSTEAFF
v_gene: TRBV4-3; j_gene: TRBJ2-1; CDR3aa: CASSQDMSGGVDEQFF
v_gene: TRBV5-1; j_gene: TRBJ1-3; CDR3aa: CASSLDPPGGGNTIYF
v_gene: TRBV10-2; j_gene: TRBJ2-1; CDR3aa: CASSGVQGNEQFF
v_gene: TRBV4-3; j_gene: TRBJ1-5; CDR3aa: CASSQFPGSNQPQHF
v_gene: TRBV7-9; j_gene: TRBJ2-1; CDR3aa: CASSPRRGERSNEQFF
v_gene: TRBV6-2/TRBV6-3; j_gene: TRBJ1-1; CDR3aa: CASSFNGMNTEAFF
v_gene: TRBV4-1; j_gene: TRBJ2-5; CDR3aa: CASSQGTGQETQYF
v_gene: TRBV7-9; j_gene: TRBJ2-2; CDR3aa: CASSFREGNRNTGELFF
v_gene: TRBV15; j_gene: TRBJ1-4; CDR3aa: CATRLQGSGPTNEKLFF
v_gene: TRBV28; j_gene: TRBJ2-1; CDR3aa: CASSLSDSRILLGNEQFF
v_gene: TRBV6-4; j_gene: TRBJ2-7; CDR3aa: CASRNRESPTYEQYF
v_gene: TRBV11-2; j_gene: TRBJ1-2; CDR3aa: CASSPLTGARVGYTF
v_gene: TRBV5-1; j_gene: TRBJ1-2; CDR3aa: CASSLTRLPQGEVDGYTF
v_gene: TRBV18; j_gene: TRBJ1-2; CDR3aa: CASSPTRRDGYTF
v_gene: TRBV6-5; j_gene: TRBJ2-2; CDR3aa: CASSYSTENTGELFF
v_gene: TRBV7-2; j_gene: TRBJ2-7; CDR3aa: CASSTNAGSYEQYF
v_gene: TRBV20-1; j_gene: TRBJ1-2; CDR3aa: CSASRDILGGYTF
v_gene: TRBV6-5; j_gene: TRBJ2-7; CDR3aa: CASSRDHRVRYEQYF
v_gene: TRBV29-1; j_gene: TRBJ1-1; CDR3aa: CSVATTEAFF
v_gene: TRBV15; j_gene: TRBJ2-7; CDR3aa: CATSPRPRTGTYEQYF
v_gene: TRBV27; j_gene: TRBJ2-1; CDR3aa: CASRPDRGSYNEQFF